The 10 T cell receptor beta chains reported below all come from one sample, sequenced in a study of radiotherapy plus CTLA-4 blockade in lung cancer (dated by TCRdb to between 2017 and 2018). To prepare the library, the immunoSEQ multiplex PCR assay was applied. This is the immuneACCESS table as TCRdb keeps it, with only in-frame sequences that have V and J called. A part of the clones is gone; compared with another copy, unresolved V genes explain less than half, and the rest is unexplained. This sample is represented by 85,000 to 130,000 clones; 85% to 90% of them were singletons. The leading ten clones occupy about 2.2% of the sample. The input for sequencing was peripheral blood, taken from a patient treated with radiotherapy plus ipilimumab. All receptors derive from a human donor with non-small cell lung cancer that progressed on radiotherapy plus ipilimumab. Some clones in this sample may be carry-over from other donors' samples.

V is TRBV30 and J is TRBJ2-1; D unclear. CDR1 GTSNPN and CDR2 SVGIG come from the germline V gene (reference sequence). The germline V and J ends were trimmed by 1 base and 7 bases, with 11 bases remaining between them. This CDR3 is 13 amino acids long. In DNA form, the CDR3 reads TGTGCCTGGAGTGATGTAGATCATAATGAGCAGTTCTTC. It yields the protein CAWSDVDHNEQFF.

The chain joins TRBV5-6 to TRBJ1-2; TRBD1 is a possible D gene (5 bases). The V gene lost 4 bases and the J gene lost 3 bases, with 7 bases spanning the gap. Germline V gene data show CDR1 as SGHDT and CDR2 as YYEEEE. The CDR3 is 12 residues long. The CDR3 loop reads CASSLTDYGYTF. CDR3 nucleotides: TGTGCCAGCAGCCTGACAGACTATGGCTACACCTTC.

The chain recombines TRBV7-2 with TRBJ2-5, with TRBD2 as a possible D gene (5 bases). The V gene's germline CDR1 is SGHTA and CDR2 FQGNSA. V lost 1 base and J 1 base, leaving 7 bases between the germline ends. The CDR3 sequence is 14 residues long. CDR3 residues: CASSLVLAQETQYF. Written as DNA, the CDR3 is TGTGCCAGCAGCTTAGTTCTAGCCCAAGAGACCCAGTACTTC.

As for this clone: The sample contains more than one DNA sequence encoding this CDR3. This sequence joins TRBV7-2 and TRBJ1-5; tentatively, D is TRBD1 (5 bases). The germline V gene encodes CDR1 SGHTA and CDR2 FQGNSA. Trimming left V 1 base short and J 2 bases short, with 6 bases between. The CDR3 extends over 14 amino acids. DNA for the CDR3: TGTGCCAGCAGCTTAGGGGGGGGCAATCAGCCCCAGCATTTT. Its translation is CASSLGGGNQPQHF.

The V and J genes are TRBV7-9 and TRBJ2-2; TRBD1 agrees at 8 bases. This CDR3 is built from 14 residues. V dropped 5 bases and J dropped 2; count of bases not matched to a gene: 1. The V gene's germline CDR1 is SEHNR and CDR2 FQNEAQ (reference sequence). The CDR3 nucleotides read TGTGCCAGCAGCGGGACAGGAAACACCGGGGAGCTGTTTTTT. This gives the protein CASSGTGNTGELFF.

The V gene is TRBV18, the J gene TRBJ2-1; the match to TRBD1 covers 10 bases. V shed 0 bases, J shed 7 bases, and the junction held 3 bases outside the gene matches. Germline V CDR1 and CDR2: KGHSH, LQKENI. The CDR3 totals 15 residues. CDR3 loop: CASSPPGTGENEQFF. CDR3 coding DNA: TGTGCCAGCTCACCACCGGGGACAGGGGAAAATGAGCAGTTCTTC. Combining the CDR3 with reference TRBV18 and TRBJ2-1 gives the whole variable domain NAGVMQNPRHLVRRRGQEARLRCSPMKGHSHVYWYRQLPEEGLKFMVYLQKENIIDESGMPKERFSAEFPKEGPSILRIQQVVRGDSAAYFCASSPPGTGENEQFFGPGTRLTVL.

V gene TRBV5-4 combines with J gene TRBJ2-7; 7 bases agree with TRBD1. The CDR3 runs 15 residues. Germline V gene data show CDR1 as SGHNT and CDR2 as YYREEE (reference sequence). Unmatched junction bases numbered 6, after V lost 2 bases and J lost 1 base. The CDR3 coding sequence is TGTGCCAGCAGCTTCGGGACAGCTGTTTCCTACGAGCAGTACTTC. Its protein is CASSFGTAVSYEQYF.

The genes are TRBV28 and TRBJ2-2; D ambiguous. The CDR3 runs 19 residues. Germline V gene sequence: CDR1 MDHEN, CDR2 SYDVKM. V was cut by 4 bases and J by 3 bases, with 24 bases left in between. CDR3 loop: CASSSPEKLPRRDTGELFF. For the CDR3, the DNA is TGTGCCAGCAGTTCCCCCGAGAAGCTCCCTCGACGGGACACCGGGGAGCTGTTTTTT.

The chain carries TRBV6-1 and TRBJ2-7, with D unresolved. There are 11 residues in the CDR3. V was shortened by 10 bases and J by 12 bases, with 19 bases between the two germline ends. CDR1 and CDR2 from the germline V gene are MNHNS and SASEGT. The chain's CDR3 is CATLFGSYGYF. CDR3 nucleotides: TGTGCCACCTTATTCGGGTCTTACGGGTACTTC.

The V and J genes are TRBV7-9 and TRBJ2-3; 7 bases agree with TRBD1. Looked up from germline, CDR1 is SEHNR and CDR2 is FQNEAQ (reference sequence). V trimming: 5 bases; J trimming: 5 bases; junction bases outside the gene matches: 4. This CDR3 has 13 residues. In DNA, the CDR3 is TGTGCCAGCAGCCCCGGGACAGTAGATACGCAGTATTTT. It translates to CASSPGTVDTQYF.